The entry below describes one T cell receptor beta chain. The target antigen is unknown. The data stem from a study of CD4 T cells in relation to SARS-CoV-2 and coronaviruses. Study-level background: TCR beta CDR3s were sequenced after approximately 9-day antigen culture of PBMCs.

CEF-cultured naive and memory CD4+ T cell DNA got survey-level sequencing. The data were produced by immunoSEQ multiplex PCR, yet TCRdb's version contains in-frame clones alone and is incomplete. The sample has about 37,000 clones, roughly 85% seen once. Naive or memory CD4+ cells were cultured 1:1 with T cell-depleted PBMCs plus CEF. CDR3 length: 15 amino acids. Deletions cut 1 base from V and 0 bases from J, with 7 bases between. The germline V gene has CDR1 LGHNA and CDR2 YNFKEQ. The rearrangement uses TRBV4-2 and TRBJ1-3, with unresolved D. The TCR sequence derives from an adult with COVID-19. The material sequenced was naive CD4+ T cells from PBMCs, cultured in vitro. Subset here: naive CD4+ T cells isolated by negative enrichment. The DNA for the CDR3 is TGTGCCAGCAGCCAAGGATCCTTCTCTGGAAACACCATATATTTT. Encoded protein: CASSQGSFSGNTIYF.